These 25 T cell receptor beta chains were sequenced from one sample in a study of cytomegalovirus exposure and HLA in healthy donors (dated by TCRdb to 2017 to 2019). The library was generated by the immunoSEQ multiplex PCR assay. The multiplex PCR relied on a mix of 60 forward primers for TCR Vbeta segments and 13 reverse primers for TCR Jbeta segments. The table comes from immuneACCESS by way of TCRdb, which keeps in-frame sequences with V and J called. Part of the clones is missing from these tables; in studies checked, under half for an unresolved V gene and the rest for unknown reasons. Here the sample has approximately 170,000 clones; roughly three quarters occur a single time. About 7.9% of the sample comes from the top ten. The specimen sequenced was PBMCs. These receptors all come from a male donor in good health and CMV-seropositive.

The chain recombines TRBV2 with TRBJ2-4; weak D call: TRBD1 (7 bases). The CDR3 totals 15 residues. The V end was cut by 5 bases, the J end by 0 bases, with 11 bases between. Germline V gene data show CDR1 as SNHLY and CDR2 as FYNNEI. CDR3 DNA: TGTGCCAGCAGTTTCAGGGGGGTAGCCAAAAACATTCAGTACTTC. It translates to CASSFRGVAKNIQYF.

The rearrangement links TRBV30 to TRBJ1-1, with D possibly TRBD1 on 6 matching bases. The CDR3 is made up of 13 amino acids. Trimming left V 2 bases short and J 4 bases short, with 11 bases between. Per the germline V gene, CDR1 is GTSNPN and CDR2 is SVGIG (reference sequence). The CDR3 nucleotides read TGTGCCTGGAGTAGGGGGTCGAGCACTGAAGCTTTCTTT. Its protein is CAWSRGSSTEAFF.

V is TRBV2 and J is TRBJ2-7; a possible D gene is TRBD1 (6 bases). Germline CDR1 SNHLY, CDR2 FYNNEI. V was trimmed by 8 bases and J by 2 bases, leaving 22 bases between them. The CDR3 sequence is 16 residues long. The CDR3 reads CASPPGRDTETYEQYF. CDR3 nucleotide sequence: TGTGCCAGCCCGCCCGGCCGGGACACGGAGACCTACGAGCAGTACTTC.

V and J are TRBV18 and TRBJ2-1, with 11 positions matching TRBD2. V lost 2 bases, J lost 6 bases, and 6 bases stayed unmatched. Looked up from germline, CDR1 is KGHSH and CDR2 is LQKENI. The CDR3 runs to 16 residues. CDR3 in amino acids: CASSPTLLAGVNEQFF. The CDR3 DNA reads TGTGCCAGCTCACCAACCCTACTAGCGGGGGTCAATGAGCAGTTCTTC.

The chain has TRBV6-5 and TRBJ2-3, with 7 bases lining up with TRBD1. V lost 0 bases to trimming and J lost 2 bases; unmatched junction nucleotides: 5. The length of the CDR3 is 16 residues. Per germline, CDR1 MNHEY and CDR2 SVGAGI. This CDR3 reads CASSYSYRGFTDTQYF. The CDR3 DNA reads as TGTGCCAGCAGTTACTCGTACAGGGGATTCACAGATACGCAGTATTTT.

This chain links TRBV4-2 with TRBJ1-3; D is unresolved. With 6 bases removed from V and 1 base from J, the gap between germline ends came to 13 bases. Per germline, CDR1 LGHNA and CDR2 YNFKEQ. The CDR3 contains 15 residues. In DNA, the CDR3 is TGTGCCAGCAGGTCCGAACTGCATTCTGGAAACACCATATATTTT. Encoded protein: CASRSELHSGNTIYF.

In the case of this clone: At the DNA level, this CDR3 is encoded by other sequences in the same sample as well. The chain recombines TRBV6-1 with TRBJ1-1; 7 positions agree with TRBD1. V gave up 3 bases and J gave up 2 bases; unmatched junction bases: 6. Germline loops: CDR1 MNHNS, CDR2 SASEGT. CDR3 size: 15 residues. The CDR3: CASSDRGQANTEAFF. DNA of the CDR3: TGTGCCAGCAGTGACCGCGGACAGGCTAACACTGAAGCTTTCTTT.

The chain uses TRBV4-3 and TRBJ2-2; 10 nucleotides line up with TRBD1. The CDR3 runs 16 residues. V gave up 1 base and J gave up 6 bases; unmatched junction bases: 5. Germline CDR1 LGHNA, CDR2 YSLEER. Here the CDR3 reads CASSQVPGQGPGELFF. CDR3 in DNA: TGCGCCAGCAGCCAAGTTCCGGGACAGGGGCCCGGGGAGCTGTTTTTT.

The rearrangement links TRBV4-3 to TRBJ1-2, with 7 positions matching TRBD1. V shed 5 bases and J 5 bases; nucleotides not matched to a gene: 5. CDR3 length: 13 residues. Germline V gives CDR1 LGHNA, CDR2 YSLEER. This CDR3 is CASSARTGYGYTF. The CDR3 DNA reads as TGCGCCAGCAGCGCCCGGACAGGATATGGCTACACCTTC.

This chain links TRBV19 with TRBJ1-2; 8 bases fit TRBD1. The germline CDR1 and CDR2 sequences are LNHDA and SQIVND (reference sequence). Trimming took 4 bases from V and 6 from J; bases not matched to a gene: 4. The CDR3 totals 13 residues. In nucleotides, the CDR3 is TGTGCCAGTAGTACTGGACAGGGAAATGGCTACACCTTC. Residues: CASSTGQGNGYTF.

This clone was seen more than once but under ten times. The chain employs TRBV9 and TRBJ1-1; D is uncertain. The germline V gene has CDR1 SGDLS and CDR2 YYNGEE. This CDR3 spans 15 amino acids. V shed 3 bases and J shed 1 base, with 13 bases lying between them. CDR3 sequence reads: CASSATLGRNTEAFF. The CDR3 DNA sequence: TGTGCCAGCAGCGCGACATTGGGGAGGAACACTGAAGCTTTCTTT.

The gene calls are TRBV6-5 and TRBJ2-7; 7 nucleotides match TRBD1. The V gene end was trimmed by 2 bases and the J gene end by 6 bases; junction bases not matched to a gene: 7. The CDR3 sequence is 14 residues long. Germline values: CDR1 MNHEY, CDR2 SVGAGI. The DNA for the CDR3 is TGTGCCAGCAGTTACCAGGGGGTGGGGTCCGAGCAGTACTTC. Amino acid sequence: CASSYQGVGSEQYF.

This clone was observed a handful of times. The chain combines TRBV7-6 with TRBJ2-1, with D possibly matching TRBD2 (6 bases). V lost 2 bases and J 2 bases, leaving 13 bases between the germline ends. The CDR3 loop spans 16 amino acids. Germline loops: CDR1 SGHVS, CDR2 FNYEAQ. The CDR3, as DNA: TGTGCCAGCAGCTTAAGCGGCGGGGCCACCTACAATGAGCAGTTCTTC. Protein: CASSLSGGATYNEQFF.

With regard to this clone: One end of the junction does not line up with germline, which may come from a read error. The V gene is TRBV7-9, the J gene TRBJ2-7; D possibly corresponds to TRBD1 (5 bases). The CDR3 runs 12 residues. Germline CDR1 reads SEHNR; CDR2 reads FQNEAQ (reference sequence). CDR3: CSSSFDSYEQYF. The CDR3 bases are TGTTCCAGCAGCTTCGACAGCTACGAGCAGTACTTC.

The V and J genes are TRBV30 and TRBJ2-5, with D possibly being TRBD1 (6 bases). This CDR3 region has 12 residues. The ends were cut back, 5 bases at V and 2 bases at J, with 9 bases in the middle. Germline V gene data show CDR1 as GTSNPN and CDR2 as SVGIG (reference sequence). This chain's CDR3 is CAWQRGQETQYF. The CDR3 DNA reads TGTGCCTGGCAAAGGGGGCAAGAGACCCAGTACTTC.

The gene calls are TRBV5-4 and TRBJ2-1, with D possibly TRBD1 on 5 matching bases. V dropped 2 bases and J dropped 2 bases, with 11 bases sitting between them. The CDR3 extends over 15 amino acids. The V gene's germline CDR1 is SGHNT and CDR2 YYREEE (reference sequence). CDR3 region: CASSFRQGPYNEQFF. The CDR3 region has the DNA TGTGCCAGCAGCTTCCGCCAGGGCCCCTACAATGAGCAGTTCTTC.

The chain combines TRBV15 with TRBJ2-6; D is unclear. This CDR3 is 15 amino acids long. Germline-derived CDR1 and CDR2 are LNHNV and YYDKDF (reference sequence). V was clipped by 0 bases and J by 2 bases, with 5 bases between them. In nucleotides, the CDR3 is TGTGCCACCAGCAGAGATCTTGCTGGGGCCAACGTCCTGACTTTC. Translated: CATSRDLAGANVLTF. The complete variable domain, with remaining parts taken from reference TRBV15 and TRBJ2-6, reads DAMVIQNPRYQVTQFGKPVTLSCSQTLNHNVMYWYQQKSSQAPKLLFHYYDKDFNNEADTPDNFQSRRPNTSFCFLDIRSPGLGDTAMYLCATSRDLAGANVLTFGAGSRLTVL.

This clone was recorded a few times. This CDR3 reads CASSPEQGEQPQHF. The CDR3 DNA is TGCGCCAGCAGCCCCGAACAGGGTGAACAGCCCCAGCATTTT. The chain couples TRBV4-3 to TRBJ1-5; D might be TRBD1 (6 bases). The CDR3 is 14 residues long. V lost 4 bases, J lost 7 bases, and 14 bases lay in between. Germline CDR1 and CDR2: LGHNA and YSLEER.

The V gene is TRBV5-4, the J gene TRBJ2-7; 11 bases map to TRBD2. The CDR3 is made up of 13 amino acids. V shed 4 bases, J shed 6 bases, and the junction held 3 bases outside the gene matches. Looked up from germline, CDR1 is SGHNT and CDR2 is YYREEE (reference sequence). CDR3 protein: CASSPLAGGEQYF. For the CDR3, the DNA is TGTGCCAGCAGCCCCCTAGCGGGGGGCGAGCAGTACTTC.

The chain recombines TRBV6-6 with TRBJ1-2; 8 bases map to TRBD1. Germline V CDR1 and CDR2: MNHNY, SVGAGI (reference sequence). The CDR3 totals 15 residues. Germline trimming cut 2 bases from V and 4 bases from J; bases unmatched to any gene: 6. CDR3 protein: CASSYRGQGTYGYTF. Written as DNA, the CDR3 is TGTGCCAGCAGTTACCGAGGACAGGGCACCTATGGCTACACCTTC.

This clone was counted once. This chain uses TRBV7-2 with TRBJ2-7; 8 nucleotides align to TRBD2. The germline V gene encodes CDR1 SGHTA and CDR2 FQGNSA. The CDR3 runs to 15 residues. After removal of 4 bases from V and 1 base from J, the junction contained 6 bases not matched to a gene. The chain's CDR3 is CASSSGTRVSYEQYF. In DNA form, the CDR3 reads TGTGCCAGCAGCTCTGGGACTAGAGTTTCCTACGAGCAGTACTTC.

This clone came up a few times. The chain employs TRBV9 and TRBJ2-5; tentative D call: TRBD1 (6 bases). Germline V gene data show CDR1 as SGDLS and CDR2 as YYNGEE. Between the trimmed V and J ends, which lost 1 base and 0 bases, there was a span of 10 bases. The CDR3 covers 15 residues. The CDR3 sequence: CASSVLGADQETQYF. CDR3 sequence (DNA): TGTGCCAGCAGCGTATTGGGGGCAGACCAAGAGACCCAGTACTTC. Full variable domain (missing parts from reference TRBV9 and TRBJ2-5): DSGVTQTPKHLITATGQRVTLRCSPRSGDLSVYWYQQSLDQGLQFLIQYYNGEERAKGNILERFSAQQFPDLHSELNLSSLELGDSALYFCASSVLGADQETQYFGPGTRLLVL.

V is TRBV27 and J is TRBJ1-5; D is unclear. Germline CDR1 and CDR2: MNHEY and SMNVEV (reference sequence). Trimming stripped 4 bases from V and 7 bases from J, with 20 bases between. The CDR3 totals 16 residues. This CDR3 reads CASSYRVGGAGQPQHF. CDR3 coding DNA: TGTGCCAGCAGTTATCGGGTGGGTGGAGCGGGACAGCCCCAGCATTTT.

The J gene is TRBJ2-7, the V gene TRBV10-1, with TRBD1 matching 10 bases. This CDR3 is built from 18 residues. CDR1 and CDR2 (germline): WNHNN, SYGVQD (reference sequence). Unmatched junction bases numbered 15, after V lost 4 bases and J lost 3 bases. The CDR3 protein is CASSGQPVGGQGFYEQYF. The CDR3 DNA follows: TGCGCCAGCAGTGGTCAACCGGTGGGGGGACAGGGGTTCTACGAGCAGTACTTC.

The chain has TRBV13 and TRBJ2-3; weak D call: TRBD2 (7 bases). The CDR3 extends over 13 amino acids. CDR1 and CDR2 (germline): PRHDT, FYEKMQ (reference sequence). Deletions cut 5 bases from V and 4 bases from J, with 10 bases between. The CDR3 is CASSRGASDTQYF. The CDR3 DNA follows: TGTGCCAGCAGCCGGGGGGCGTCAGATACGCAGTATTTT.